This entry features one T cell receptor beta chain sequence. Its antigen remains unknown. Treatment defined: oral pan-JAK inhibitor, 5-10 mg twice daily. As part of sample collection, lesional scalp punch biopsies and peripheral blood were taken from alopecia areata patients. Trimming removed 8 bases at V and 7 bases at J, with 12 bases between. Germline CDR1 is MGHDK and CDR2 is SYGVNS. The CDR3 spans 13 residues. RNA was isolated and reverse transcribed to cDNA, the sequencing template. Measured with immunoSEQ multiplex PCR; TCRdb has only the in-frame clones, and not every one. The table lists some 110,000 clones, roughly 60% of them singletons. This sample is part of a study of CD8+ T cells in alopecia areata. Whole-study context: Administration of oral tofacitinib to treated patients was at 5 to 10 mg twice daily. Treated patients received severity scores based on the percentage of scalp area affected. Study results and caveats: Clonality in the scalp and expanded CD8+ clones ranked among the top 100 were significantly decreased by tofacitinib.

The rearrangement links TRBV25-1 to TRBJ1-6; no definite D call. Here the sequenced sample was CD8+ T cells sorted from blood, taken at week 4, from a patient treated with tofacitinib. This clonotype was obtained from a human donor with alopecia areata. In DNA form, the CDR3 reads TGTGCCAGCCTGGGTGGGCCCAATTCACCCCTCCACTTT. Translating it yields CASLGGPNSPLHF.